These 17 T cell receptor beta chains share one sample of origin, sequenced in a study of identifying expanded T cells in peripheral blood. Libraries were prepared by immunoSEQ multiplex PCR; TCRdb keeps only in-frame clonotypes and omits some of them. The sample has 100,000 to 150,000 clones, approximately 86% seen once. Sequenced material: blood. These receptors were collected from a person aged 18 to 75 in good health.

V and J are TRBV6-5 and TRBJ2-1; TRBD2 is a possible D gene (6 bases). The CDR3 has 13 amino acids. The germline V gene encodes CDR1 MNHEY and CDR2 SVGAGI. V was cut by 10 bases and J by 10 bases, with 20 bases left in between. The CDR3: CATTSGGFREQFF. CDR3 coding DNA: TGTGCCACCACCTCCGGAGGGTTTCGGGAGCAGTTCTTC.

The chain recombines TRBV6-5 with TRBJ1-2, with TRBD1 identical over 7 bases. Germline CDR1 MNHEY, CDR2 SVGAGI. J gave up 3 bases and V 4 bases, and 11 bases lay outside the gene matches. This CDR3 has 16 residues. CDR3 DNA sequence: TGTGCCAGCAGTTCAGGTTTACATACAGGGGACTATGGCTACACCTTC. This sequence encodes CASSSGLHTGDYGYTF.

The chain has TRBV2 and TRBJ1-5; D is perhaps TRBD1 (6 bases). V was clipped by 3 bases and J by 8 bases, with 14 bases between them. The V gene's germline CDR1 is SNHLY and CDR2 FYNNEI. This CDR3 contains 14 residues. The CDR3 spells CASSDLGGVEPQHF. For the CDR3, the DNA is TGTGCCAGCAGTGATCTAGGGGGGGTTGAGCCCCAGCATTTT.

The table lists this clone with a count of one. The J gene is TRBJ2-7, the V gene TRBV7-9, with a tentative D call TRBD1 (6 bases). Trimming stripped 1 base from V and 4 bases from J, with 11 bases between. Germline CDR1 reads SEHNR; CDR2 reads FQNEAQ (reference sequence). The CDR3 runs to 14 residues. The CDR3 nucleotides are TGTGCCAGCAGCTTAGTCCCAGGGGAGTACGAGCAGTACTTC. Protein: CASSLVPGEYEQYF.

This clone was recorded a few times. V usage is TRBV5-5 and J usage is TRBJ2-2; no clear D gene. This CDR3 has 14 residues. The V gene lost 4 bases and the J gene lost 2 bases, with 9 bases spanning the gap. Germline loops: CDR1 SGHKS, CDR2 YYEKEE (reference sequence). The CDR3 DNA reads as TGTGCCAGCAGCCGACTGGACAACACCGGGGAGCTGTTTTTT. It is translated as CASSRLDNTGELFF.

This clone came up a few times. CDR3 protein: CAWSTQGNQPQHF. As DNA, the CDR3 is TGTGCCTGGAGTACGCAGGGCAATCAGCCCCAGCATTTT. This chain connects TRBV30 to TRBJ1-5; no firm D call. V was shortened by 2 bases and J by 2 bases, with 7 bases between the two germline ends. This CDR3 is 13 amino acids long. The V gene's germline CDR1 is GTSNPN and CDR2 SVGIG (reference sequence).

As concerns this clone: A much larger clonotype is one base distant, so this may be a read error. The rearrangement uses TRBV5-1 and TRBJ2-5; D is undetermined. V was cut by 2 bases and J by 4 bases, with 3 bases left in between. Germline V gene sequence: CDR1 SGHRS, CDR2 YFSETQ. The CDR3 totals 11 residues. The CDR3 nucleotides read TGCGCCAGCAGCTTTGGAGAGACCCAGTACTTC. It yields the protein CASSFGETQYF. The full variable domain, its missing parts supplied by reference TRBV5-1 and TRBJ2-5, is KAGVTQTPRYLIKTRGQQVTLSCSPISGHRSVSWYQQTPGQGLQFLFEYFSETQRNKGNFPGRFSGRQFSNSRSEMNVSTLELGDSALYLCASSFGETQYFGPGTRLLVL.

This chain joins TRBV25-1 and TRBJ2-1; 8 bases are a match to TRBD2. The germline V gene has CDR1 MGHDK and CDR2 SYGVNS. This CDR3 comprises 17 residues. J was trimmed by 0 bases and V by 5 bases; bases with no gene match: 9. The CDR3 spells CASSRTSSSFSYNEQFF. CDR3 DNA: TGTGCCAGCAGTCGGACTAGCTCATCCTTCTCCTACAATGAGCAGTTCTTC.

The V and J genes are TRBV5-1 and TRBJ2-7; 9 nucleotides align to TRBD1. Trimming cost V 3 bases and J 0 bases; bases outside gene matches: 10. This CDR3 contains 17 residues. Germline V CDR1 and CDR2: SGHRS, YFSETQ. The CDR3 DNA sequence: TGCGCCAGCAGCTCAGGTCGGGGACAGGGCAGCTCCTACGAGCAGTACTTC. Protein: CASSSGRGQGSSYEQYF.

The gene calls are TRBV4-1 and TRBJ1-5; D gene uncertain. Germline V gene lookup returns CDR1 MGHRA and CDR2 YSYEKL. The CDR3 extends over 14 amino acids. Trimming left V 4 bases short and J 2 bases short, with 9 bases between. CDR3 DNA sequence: TGCGCCAGCAGCCCTAACACGGGCAATCAGCCCCAGCATTTT. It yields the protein CASSPNTGNQPQHF.

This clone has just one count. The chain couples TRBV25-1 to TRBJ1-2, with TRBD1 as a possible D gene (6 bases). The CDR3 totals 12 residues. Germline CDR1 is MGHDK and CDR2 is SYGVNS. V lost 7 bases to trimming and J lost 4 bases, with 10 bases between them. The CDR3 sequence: CASNGGGYGYTF. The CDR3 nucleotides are TGTGCCAGCAATGGGGGCGGCTATGGCTACACCTTC.

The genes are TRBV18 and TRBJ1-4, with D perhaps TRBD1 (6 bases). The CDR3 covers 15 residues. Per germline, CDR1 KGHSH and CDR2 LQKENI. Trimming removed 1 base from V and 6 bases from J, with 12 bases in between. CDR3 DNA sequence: TGTGCCAGCTCACCACGACCCCCAGGGGATGAAAAACTGTTTTTT. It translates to CASSPRPPGDEKLFF. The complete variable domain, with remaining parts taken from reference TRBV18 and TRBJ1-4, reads NAGVMQNPRHLVRRRGQEARLRCSPMKGHSHVYWYRQLPEEGLKFMVYLQKENIIDESGMPKERFSAEFPKEGPSILRIQQVVRGDSAAYFCASSPRPPGDEKLFFGSGTQLSVL.

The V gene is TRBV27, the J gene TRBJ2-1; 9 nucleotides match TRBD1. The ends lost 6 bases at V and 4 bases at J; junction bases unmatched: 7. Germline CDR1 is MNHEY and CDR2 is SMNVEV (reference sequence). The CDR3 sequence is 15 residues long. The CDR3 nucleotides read TGTGCCAGCAGCCCGGGACAGGGTTATTACAATGAGCAGTTCTTC. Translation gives CASSPGQGYYNEQFF.

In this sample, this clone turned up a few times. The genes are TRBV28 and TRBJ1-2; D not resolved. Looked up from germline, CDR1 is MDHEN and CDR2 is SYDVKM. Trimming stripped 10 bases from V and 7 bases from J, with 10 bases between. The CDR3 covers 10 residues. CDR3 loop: CATEMSGYTF. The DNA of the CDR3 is TGTGCCACTGAGATGAGTGGCTACACCTTC.

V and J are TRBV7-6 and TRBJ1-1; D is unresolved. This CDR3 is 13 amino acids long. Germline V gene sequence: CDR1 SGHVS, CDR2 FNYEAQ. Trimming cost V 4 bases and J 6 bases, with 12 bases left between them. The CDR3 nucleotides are TGTGCCAGCAGCTCAACCCGGACCTCTGAAGCTTTCTTT. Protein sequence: CASSSTRTSEAFF.

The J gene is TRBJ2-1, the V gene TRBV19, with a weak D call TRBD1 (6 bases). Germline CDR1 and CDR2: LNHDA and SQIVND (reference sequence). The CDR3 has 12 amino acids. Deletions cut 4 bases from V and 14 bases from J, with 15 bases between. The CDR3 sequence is CASSNLQGVEFF. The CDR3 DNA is TGTGCCAGTAGTAACCTACAGGGAGTAGAGTTCTTC.

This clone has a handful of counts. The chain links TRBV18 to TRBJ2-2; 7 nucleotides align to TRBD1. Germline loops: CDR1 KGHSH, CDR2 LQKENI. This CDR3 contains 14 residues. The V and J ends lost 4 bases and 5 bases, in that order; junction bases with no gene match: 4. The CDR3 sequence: CASSHETGTGELFF. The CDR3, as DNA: TGTGCCAGCTCACACGAGACAGGGACCGGGGAGCTGTTTTTT.